The TCR beta chain described here comes from a study of CD8+ T cells in alopecia areata. Trimming left V 5 bases short and J 0 bases short, with 11 bases between. Germline V gene lookup returns CDR1 MNHEY and CDR2 SVGAGI. The CDR3 is 15 amino acids. Extracted RNA was reverse transcribed, and the resulting cDNA served as sequencing template. Sequencing used immunoSEQ multiplex PCR; TCRdb keeps in-frame clones, though not all of them. The data hold roughly 150,000 clones, with roughly three fifths observed a single time. The chain combines TRBV6-5 with TRBJ1-3; no definite D call. The TCR sequence derives from a human donor with alopecia areata. The material was CD4+ T cells sorted from blood, obtained at week 0. CDR3 DNA: TGTGCCAGCAGTAACGGGGTGATCTCTGGAAACACCATATATTTT. It codes for CASSNGVISGNTIYF.